The entry below gives a single TCR beta chain sequence along with its context. The record originates from a study of shared clonotypes between healthy human individuals. Study-level information: A donor's plate count was three for CD4 naive and three for CD4 memory; CD8 naive had two and CD8 memory one.

TCRdb's copy holds only in-frame clones and misses some; the assay was immunoSEQ multiplex PCR. The sample includes 2 million to 3 million clones, more than 85% of them seen just once. V was pared by 8 bases and J by 5 bases, with 19 bases between. The CDR3 consists of 14 residues. The germline CDR1 and CDR2 sequences are SQVTM and ANQGSEA. The rearrangement joins TRBV29-1 to TRBJ1-5; D is perhaps TRBD1 (5 bases). The specimen was naive CD4+ T cells from PBMCs. Described subset: CD45RA+ positively selected. The sequence was obtained from a man aged 18-30 years in good health. Some clones in this sample may be carry-over from other donors' samples. CDR3 residues: CSISPGRGDQPQHF. The DNA for the CDR3 is TGCAGCATTTCGCCGGGACGCGGCGATCAGCCCCAGCATTTT.